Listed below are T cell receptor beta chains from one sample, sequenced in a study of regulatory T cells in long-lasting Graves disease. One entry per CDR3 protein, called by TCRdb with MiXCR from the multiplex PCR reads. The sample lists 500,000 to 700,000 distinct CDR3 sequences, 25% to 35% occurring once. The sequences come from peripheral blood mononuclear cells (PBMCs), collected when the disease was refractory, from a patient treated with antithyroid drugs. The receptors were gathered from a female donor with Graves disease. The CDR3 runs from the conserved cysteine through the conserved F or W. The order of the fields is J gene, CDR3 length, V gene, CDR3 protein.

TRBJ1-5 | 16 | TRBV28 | CASSLWAGSSNQPRHF
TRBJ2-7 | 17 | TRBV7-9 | CASSLGTGSAERGEQYF
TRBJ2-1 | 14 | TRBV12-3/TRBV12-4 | CASSPRTGDNEQFF
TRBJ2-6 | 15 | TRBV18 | CASSPPWAGANVLTF
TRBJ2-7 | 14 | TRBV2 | CASSVAGGDYEQYF
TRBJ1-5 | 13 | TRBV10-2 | CASRGGSDQPQHF
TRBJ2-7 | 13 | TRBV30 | CAWSAWTGREQYF
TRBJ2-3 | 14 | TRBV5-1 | CASRIGRGTDTQYF
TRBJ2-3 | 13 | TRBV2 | CASSDSYTDTQYF
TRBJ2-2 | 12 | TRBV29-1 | CSAGQETGELFF
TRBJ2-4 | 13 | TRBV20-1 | CSARAALANIQYF
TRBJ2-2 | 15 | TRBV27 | CASTWTGGFTGELFF
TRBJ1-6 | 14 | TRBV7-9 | CASSLRVADSPLHF
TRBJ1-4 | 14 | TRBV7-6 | CASSSYPEGEKLFF
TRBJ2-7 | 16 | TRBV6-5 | CASSYSYQPASYEQYF
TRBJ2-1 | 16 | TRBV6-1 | CASSTSPGSSYNEQFF
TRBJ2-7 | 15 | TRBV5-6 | CASSLVLAGVDEQYF
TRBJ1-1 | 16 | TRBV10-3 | CAIKQTPRGGNTEAFF
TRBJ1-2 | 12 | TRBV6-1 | CASSRTGQGYTF
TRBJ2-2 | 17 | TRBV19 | CASSIGYGGINTGELFF
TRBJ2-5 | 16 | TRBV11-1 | CASSSTGTSGKETQYF
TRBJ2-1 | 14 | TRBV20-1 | CSASLVGIPSEQFF